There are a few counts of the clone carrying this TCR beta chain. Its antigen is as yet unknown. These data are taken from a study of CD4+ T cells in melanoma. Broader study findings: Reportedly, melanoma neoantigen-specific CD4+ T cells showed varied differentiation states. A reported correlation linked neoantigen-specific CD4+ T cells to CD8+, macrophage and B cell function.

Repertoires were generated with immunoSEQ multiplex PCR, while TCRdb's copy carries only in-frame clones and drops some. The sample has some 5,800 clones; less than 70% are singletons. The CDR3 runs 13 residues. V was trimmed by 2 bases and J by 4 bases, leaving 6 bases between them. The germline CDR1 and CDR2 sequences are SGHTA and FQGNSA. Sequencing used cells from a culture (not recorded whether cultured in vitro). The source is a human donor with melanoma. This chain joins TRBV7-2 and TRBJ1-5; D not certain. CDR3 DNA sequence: TGTGCCAGCAGCTTAACCACAAATCAGCCCCAGCATTTT. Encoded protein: CASSLTTNQPQHF.